This T cell receptor (beta chain) was found in a study of blood T cell repertoires in COVID-19. Across the whole study: Some COVID-19 samples were acute and others convalescent; all came from the United States, Italy and Spain. The analysed material was cDNA or gDNA that came from T cells, B-cell-depleted T cells, or PBMCs.

Seattle patients were enrolled during active infection and followed longitudinally. In the study's own analysis: Amplification from reference gene primers served as the basis for estimated nucleated cell counts. Libraries were prepared by immunoSEQ multiplex PCR; TCRdb keeps only in-frame clonotypes and omits some of them. The DNA was the basis for D and trimming; V, J and clone size are from that table. The sample records around 460,000 clones, roughly 90% being singletons. The length of the CDR3 is 18 residues. Germline assignment: CDR1 LGHNA and CDR2 YNFKEQ. V lost 0 bases, J lost 5 bases, and 12 bases stayed unmatched.

This chain joins TRBV4-2 and TRBJ2-5; 10 nucleotides agree with TRBD1. Sequenced input: peripheral blood. The receptor was isolated from a man between 18 and 35 years old with COVID-19, enrolled during active disease. In DNA, the CDR3 is TGTGCCAGCAGCCAAGAATTAAGGACAGGGGGTTTCTGGGAGACCCAGTACTTC. It yields the protein CASSQELRTGGFWETQYF.